The rows below give T cell receptor beta chains drawn from one sample of a study of blood T cell repertoires in COVID-19. Assay: immunoSEQ multiplex PCR; the TCRdb copy retains only in-frame clones and omits some. The sample contains tens of thousands of clones, just over 90% of which appear only once. Sequencing used peripheral blood. Receptors originate from a woman between 45 and 60 years old in a cohort sampled during active COVID-19. CDR3s include the opening cysteine and the closing phenylalanine or tryptophan. The D gene is left open where the match is weak. The size entry is marked missing in some rows and otherwise reads once, few, many or a size class.

V gene	D gene	clone size	J gene	CDR3 protein	CDR3 DNA
TRBV6-6	TRBD2	.	TRBJ2-7	CASSLVGGGSYEQYF	TGTGCCAGCAGTTTAGTTGGGGGGGGTTCTTACGAGCAGTACTTC
TRBV30	TRBD1	.	TRBJ2-7	CAWSVEGQAFYEQYF	TGTGCCTGGAGTGTCGAGGGACAGGCGTTCTACGAGCAGTACTTC
TRBV5-1	.	.	TRBJ2-2	CASSEGPNTGELFF	TGCGCCAGCAGCGAGGGTCCGAACACCGGGGAGCTGTTTTTT
TRBV9	.	.	TRBJ2-5	CASSVAAVGQETQYF	TGTGCCAGCAGCGTAGCGGCGGTTGGGCAAGAGACCCAGTACTTC
TRBV2	.	.	TRBJ2-2	CASTENTGELFF	TGTGCCAGCACAGAGAACACCGGGGAGCTGTTTTTT
TRBV13	TRBD1	.	TRBJ2-1	CASNSRGPLGEQFF	TGTGCCAGCAACAGCAGGGGGCCCCTTGGGGAGCAGTTCTTC
TRBV19	.	.	TRBJ2-3	CASSTGIGNTQYF	TGTGCCAGTAGTACGGGGATAGGAAATACGCAGTATTTT
TRBV28	.	once	TRBJ2-2	CASILGGTRNTGELFF	TGTGCCAGCATCCTGGGTGGGACAAGGAACACCGGGGAGCTGTTTTTT
TRBV4-1	.	.	TRBJ1-5	CASSQPGGASGQPQHF	TGCGCCAGCAGCCAACCGGGGGGGGCCAGTGGGCAGCCCCAGCATTTT
TRBV20-1	TRBD2	few	TRBJ2-4	CSASRLLAGKAKNIQYF	TGCAGTGCTAGTCGGCTACTAGCGGGAAAGGCCAAAAACATTCAGTACTTC
TRBV2	TRBD1	.	TRBJ2-7	CASSGTGNYEQYF	TGTGCCAGCAGTGGGACAGGGAACTACGAGCAGTACTTC
TRBV7-8	TRBD1	few	TRBJ1-5	CASSGDREQPQHF	TGTGCCAGCAGTGGGGACAGGGAGCAGCCCCAGCATTTT
TRBV5-1	.	.	TRBJ2-3	CASSLASRGYDRTDTQYF	TGCGCCAGCAGCTTGGCCAGTAGGGGGTATGACCGCACAGATACGCAGTATTTT
TRBV10-3	.	once	TRBJ2-7	CAISGGVYEQYF	TGTGCCATCAGTGGGGGGGTCTACGAGCAGTACTTC
TRBV27	.	.	TRBJ2-3	CASSFGGGVSTDTQYF	TGTGCCAGCAGTTTTGGAGGGGGGGTAAGCACAGATACGCAGTATTTT
TRBV14	.	.	TRBJ2-5	CASSQKLEEETQYF	TGTGCCAGCAGCCAAAAACTAGAGGAAGAGACCCAGTACTTC
TRBV28	TRBD1	.	TRBJ1-5	CASSWDRELAPQHF	TGTGCCAGCAGTTGGGACAGGGAATTGGCGCCCCAGCATTTT
TRBV9	TRBD1	once	TRBJ1-2	CASSAGQYYGYTF	TGTGCCAGCAGCGCGGGACAGTACTATGGCTACACCTTC
TRBV27	TRBD1	.	TRBJ2-7	CASSSGQYYEQYF	TGTGCCAGCAGCTCGGGACAGTACTACGAGCAGTACTTC
TRBV28	TRBD1	.	TRBJ1-4	CASRTGGSNEKLFF	TGTGCCAGCAGGACAGGGGGCAGTAATGAAAAACTGTTTTTT
TRBV3-1/TRBV3-2	.	.	TRBJ1-3	CASQVFSGNTIYF	TGTGCCAGTCAGGTGTTCTCTGGAAACACCATATATTTT
TRBV2	.	.	TRBJ1-2	CASSARFYGYTF	TGTGCCAGCAGTGCCAGGTTCTATGGCTACACCTTC
TRBV5-5	.	few	TRBJ1-5	CASSLDVTLRQPQHF	TGTGCCAGCAGCTTGGATGTGACACTGAGACAGCCCCAGCATTTT
TRBV15	.	.	TRBJ1-5	CATSRLTGPPNQPQHF	TGTGCCACCAGCAGATTGACAGGCCCACCGAATCAGCCCCAGCATTTT
TRBV3-1/TRBV3-2	.	once	TRBJ1-1	CASSQAYLAFF	TGTGCCAGCAGCCAAGCTTATTTGGCTTTCTTT
TRBV19	.	.	TRBJ1-5	CASSITVAGSSNQPQHF	TGTGCCAGTAGTATTACCGTGGCCGGGAGTAGCAATCAGCCCCAGCATTTT
TRBV27	TRBD1	.	TRBJ1-5	CASSTGTGVRQPQHF	TGTGCCAGCAGCACCGGGACAGGGGTTAGACAGCCCCAGCATTTT
TRBV27	TRBD1	few	TRBJ1-6	CASSSQGGFPPLHF	TGTGCCAGCAGTTCACAGGGGGGATTTCCCCCCCTCCACTTT
TRBV24-1	TRBD1	.	TRBJ2-7	CATSAGDRGYEQYF	TGTGCCACCAGTGCAGGGGACAGGGGTTACGAGCAGTACTTC
TRBV20-1	TRBD1	.	TRBJ2-7	CSAPTGGEQYF	TGCAGTGCGCCAACAGGGGGCGAGCAGTACTTC
TRBV28	.	.	TRBJ2-1	CASSPGLALNEQFF	TGTGCCAGCAGTCCCGGGCTAGCTTTAAATGAGCAGTTCTTC
TRBV28	TRBD1	.	TRBJ1-4	CASSLRNRGGDEKLFF	TGTGCCAGCAGTTTGCGCAACAGGGGAGGTGATGAAAAACTGTTTTTT
TRBV28	TRBD1	.	TRBJ1-2	CASTTPTGGSKFGYTF	TGTGCCAGCACTACTCCTACAGGGGGCAGTAAGTTTGGCTACACCTTC
TRBV28	TRBD2	.	TRBJ2-1	CASSSPGTRHYNEQFF	TGTGCCAGCAGTTCCCCCGGGACTAGGCACTACAATGAGCAGTTCTTC
TRBV6-5	TRBD1	.	TRBJ2-2	CASRSGGTGELFF	TGTGCCAGCAGATCAGGGGGCACCGGGGAGCTGTTTTTT
TRBV9	TRBD1	.	TRBJ2-5	CASSPRQGVGQETQYF	TGTGCCAGCAGCCCCAGACAGGGGGTAGGCCAAGAGACCCAGTACTTC
TRBV19	.	.	TRBJ1-2	CASSTLTVAYGYTF	TGTGCCAGTAGTACGTTGACAGTTGCATATGGCTACACCTTC
TRBV5-1	TRBD1	.	TRBJ2-2	CASSFGTGEGAGELFF	TGCGCCAGCAGCTTCGGGACAGGGGAAGGCGCCGGGGAGCTGTTTTTT
TRBV6-4	TRBD2	.	TRBJ2-5	CASTPPIRGREETQYF	TGTGCCAGCACCCCCCCGATTCGCGGGAGGGAAGAGACCCAGTACTTC
TRBV7-3	TRBD2	.	TRBJ2-3	CASSDQPGLGTDTQYF	TGTGCCAGCAGCGACCAACCGGGACTAGGCACAGATACGCAGTATTTT
TRBV4-2	TRBD1	.	TRBJ2-6	CASSQRGTGVLGSGANVLTF	TGTGCCAGCAGCCAGAGGGGTACAGGGGTGCTTGGGTCTGGGGCCAACGTCCTGACTTTC